This is a list of T cell receptor beta chains from one sample in a study of regulatory T cells in long-lasting Graves disease. MiXCR, run by TCRdb on the multiplex PCR reads, gives a single entry per CDR3 protein. This sample yields 530,000 or so distinct CDR3 sequences, of which about 13% are seen a single time; roughly a tenth belongs to the top ten. The same data also went into a second study, on T cells in Graves' hyperthyroidism and ophthalmopathy.

The sequenced sample was peripheral blood mononuclear cells (PBMCs), obtained at new diagnosis, from a patient treated with antithyroid drugs. The receptors come from a man younger than 45 with Graves disease. The CDR3 runs from the conserved cysteine through the conserved F or W. The order of the fields is J gene, V gene, D gene, clone size, CDR3 DNA, CDR3 protein. D genes are given only for firm matches. Expanded clones get a size class; other rows say once, few or many, or leave the size out.

>TRBJ2-7|TRBV28|-|many
TGTGCCAGCAGTCCGCCCTCTAATACCTACGAGCAGTACTTC
CASSPPSNTYEQYF
>TRBJ2-5|TRBV6-1|TRBD2|few
TGTGCCAGCAGCGAGCTAGCGGAAGGTGCGGAGACCCAGTACTTC
CASSELAEGAETQYF
>TRBJ1-2|TRBV5-1|-|-
TGCGCCAGCAGCTTGGTCGAGGGGTCCCTATCCTATGGCTACACCTTC
CASSLVEGSLSYGYTF
>TRBJ2-7|TRBV4-1|TRBD2|few
TGCGCCAGCAGCCGACCCGGGACTAGTGACGAGCAGTACTTC
CASSRPGTSDEQYF
>TRBJ1-2|TRBV6-2/TRBV6-3|-|-
TGTGCCAGCAGTTTTTCTCAGCAGTCTCACCTCTATGGCTACACCTTC
CASSFSQQSHLYGYTF
>TRBJ2-7|TRBV14|-|many
TGTGCCAGCAGCCAAGACGTACGACAGGTTGTCTACGAGCAGTACTTC
CASSQDVRQVVYEQYF
>TRBJ2-4|TRBV6-2/TRBV6-3|-|-
TGTGCCAGCAGCATAGTGACGGCCAAAAACATTCAGTACTTC
CASSIVTAKNIQYF
>TRBJ2-1|TRBV5-1|TRBD2|-
TGCGCCAGCAGCCCGGAGGGCGGGAGGAACAATGTGCAGTTCTTC
CASSPEGGRNNVQFF
>TRBJ2-7|TRBV10-3|-|many
TGTGCCATCAGTCGAGAGGGGACGCTGAGCTACGAGCAGTACTTC
CAISREGTLSYEQYF
>TRBJ1-6|TRBV20-1|-|-
TGCAGTGCTAGACCCCAATGGGGGGGGAGGGATAATTCACCCCTCCACTTT
CSARPQWGGRDNSPLHF
>TRBJ2-1|TRBV18|-|many
TGTGCCAGCTCACCATCGACGAGCTCCTACAATGAGCAGTTCTTC
CASSPSTSSYNEQFF
>TRBJ1-5|TRBV11-3|TRBD1|few
TGTGCCAGCAGCTACCCCGACAGGGGATCTTTGGGTAGCAATCAGCCCCAGCATTTT
CASSYPDRGSLGSNQPQHF
>TRBJ2-5|TRBV6-5|-|many
TGTGCCAGCAGTTACTGGGGGTTGGAGACCCAGTACTTC
CASSYWGLETQYF
>TRBJ2-7|TRBV11-2|-|many
TGTGCCAGCAGCTTAGGTCAGGCCCACTGGCCACTCTACTCCTACGAGCAGTACTTC
CASSLGQAHWPLYSYEQYF
>TRBJ1-5|TRBV15|-|few
TGTGCCACCAGCGTCGATCCCAAGGCCAGTCAGCCCCAGCATTTT
CATSVDPKASQPQHF
>TRBJ1-4|TRBV7-2|TRBD1|many
TGTGCCAGCAGCTCCCAGACAGGGGGTAATGAAAAACTGTTTTTT
CASSSQTGGNEKLFF
>TRBJ1-1|TRBV6-1|-|few
TGTGCCAGCCGCGGGGTTGGAATCGCTGAAGCTTTCTTT
CASRGVGIAEAFF
>TRBJ2-7|TRBV11-2|TRBD1|many
TGTGCCAGCAGCGCACCCGGGACAGGTGACCCCTACGAGCAGTACTTC
CASSAPGTGDPYEQYF
>TRBJ1-1|TRBV27|-|many
TGTGCCAGCAGTTCCCTGACGAACACTGAAGCTTTCTTT
CASSSLTNTEAFF
>TRBJ1-1|TRBV5-1|-|once
TGCGCCAGCAGCTTGATCAGTTCCACTGAAGCTTTCTTT
CASSLISSTEAFF
>TRBJ2-5|TRBV30|TRBD1|many
TGTGCCTGGAATGACAGGGGAGAGTGGGAGACCCAGTACTTC
CAWNDRGEWETQYF
>TRBJ1-1|TRBV18|-|few
TGTGCCAGCTCACCAGCGAGGGGGTTGGGCATGAACACTGAAGCTTTCTTT
CASSPARGLGMNTEAFF
>TRBJ1-1|TRBV2|TRBD1|many
TGTGCCAGCAGTAATACGGGACAGTCGAACACTGAAGCTTTCTTT
CASSNTGQSNTEAFF